This TCR beta chain derives from a study of cytomegalovirus exposure and HLA in healthy donors. Broader study findings: It was reportedly the case that the classifier diagnosed cytomegalovirus status with high specificity and sensitivity.

Using immunoSEQ multiplex PCR, the repertoire was profiled, and TCRdb retains in-frame clones only, with some absent. The repertoire consists of some 150,000 clones, with around 90% occurring once and the leading ten covering less than 5.5%. The validation cohort, a group of over a hundred subjects, included the donors and was separate from the approximately 680-subject first cohort. About this clone: The antigen remains undetermined.

The trim removed 5 bases at V and 5 bases at J, leaving 10 bases unmatched. Germline-derived CDR1 and CDR2 are SNHLY and FYNNEI. The CDR3 runs 15 residues. Sequenced input: PBMCs. The TCR sequence derives from a man between 18 and 29 years old in good health and CMV-seropositive. This chain joins TRBV2 and TRBJ1-2, with 8 positions matching TRBD1. The CDR3 region has the DNA TGTGCCAGCAGTTTCGTAGACAGGGGAGGATATGGCTACACCTTC. This sequence encodes CASSFVDRGGYGYTF.